This T cell receptor (beta chain) was captured in a study of blood T cell repertoires in COVID-19. Repertoires were generated with immunoSEQ multiplex PCR, while TCRdb's copy carries only in-frame clones and drops some. Of about 340,000 clones in the sample, around 82% are singletons; the top ten hold under 3%. Sequenced material: peripheral blood. The receptor's source is a man younger than 40 with active or convalescent COVID-19.

The CDR3 sequence: CASSRGLAGGRVDTGELFF. The CDR3 DNA reads as TGTGCCAGCAGCCGCGGGCTAGCGGGGGGGCGAGTCGACACCGGGGAGCTGTTTTTT. V and J are TRBV7-3 and TRBJ2-2; 12 nucleotides agree with TRBD2. Germline CDR1 and CDR2: SGHTA and FQGTGA. After removal of 5 bases from V and 3 bases from J, the junction contained 13 bases not matched to a gene. The CDR3 covers 19 residues.